This T cell receptor beta chain originates from a study of blood T cells in healthy people across ages. The germline V gene encodes CDR1 SQVTM and CDR2 ANQGSEA. CDR3 length equals 16 residues. V lost 3 bases, J lost 2 bases, and 20 bases lay in between. This clonotype was seen a few times. Its antigen is currently unknown. Study outcomes and limitations: Among long-lived donors, naive CD4+ cells were more numerous and diversity higher than in aged donors. Measured against age, TCR beta diversity per million T cells decreased in a roughly linear manner.

Combining a sample-barcoded 5' primer with a J-beta primer mix, a second PCR ran for roughly 6 to 12 cycles. Carrying 12 random nucleotides, a template-switch adaptor labeled each individual cDNA molecule. Using its own MiXCR run on the 5' RACE reads, TCRdb lists one record per CDR3 protein. The sample has over a million distinct CDR3 sequences, roughly 60% seen once. This clonotype originated in a man aged 18 to 30 in good health. Sequencing was carried out using blood. V gene TRBV29-1 combines with J gene TRBJ2-7, with D possibly called TRBD1 or TRBD2 (5 bases each). The CDR3, as DNA: TGCAGCGTTGACCTCGGTGGTGGCAGGGAGCCCTACGAGCAGTACTTC. Translating gives CSVDLGGGREPYEQYF.